The subject of this entry is one T cell receptor beta chain. What it binds is unknown. With 60 Vbeta and 13 Jbeta primers, the PCR was carried out. TCRdb's copy holds only in-frame clones and misses some; the assay was immunoSEQ multiplex PCR. The sample has around 120,000 clones; roughly four fifths are singletons. The sample originates from a study of cytomegalovirus exposure and HLA in healthy donors. Study-wide results and caveats: Earlier analysis yielded a pattern in which most TCR beta V segments were productive about 87% or about 30% of the time. Later analysis showed TCR association rates varying by HLA locus, highest for DRB1 and lowest for HLA-C. HLA restriction was apparent for most CMV-associated TCR beta chains in a later analysis.

This CDR3 has 15 amino acids. CDR1 and CDR2 from the germline V gene are SGHVS and FQNEAQ. The V end was cut by 6 bases, the J end by 1 base, with 15 bases between. This cohort consisted of healthy bone marrow donors. Sequenced: PBMCs. The rearrangement joins TRBV7-8 to TRBJ1-1; D is unresolved. The sequence was obtained from a boy aged 2 to 9 in good health and CMV-seronegative. Here the CDR3 DNA reads TGTGCCAGCAGACCCTACCGGGTGGGGAACACTGAAGCTTTCTTT. It is translated as CASRPYRVGNTEAFF.